The 30 T cell receptor beta chains in this list originate from one sample, sequenced in a study of blood T cell repertoires in COVID-19. Data came from immunoSEQ multiplex PCR; TCRdb stores just in-frame clones and leaves some out. Seen here are some 300,000 clones, approximately 88% observed once, and the top ten hold under 8%. Sequencing input: peripheral blood. These receptors were taken from a young woman who had recovered from COVID-19.

The V gene is TRBV24-1, the J gene TRBJ2-7; D is possibly TRBD1 (6 bases). From germline, CDR1 is KGHDR and CDR2 SFDVKD. The CDR3 is made up of 15 amino acids. V shed 4 bases and J shed 2 bases, with 14 bases lying between them. The CDR3 is CATSDSYRAPYEQYF. The CDR3 DNA reads as TGTGCCACCAGTGACTCCTACAGGGCCCCCTACGAGCAGTACTTC.

The rearrangement links TRBV6-6 to TRBJ2-5, with TRBD1 matching 7 bases. Germline V gene data show CDR1 as MNHNY and CDR2 as SVGAGI (reference sequence). With 6 bases clipped from V and 5 bases from J, the junction kept 9 bases outside the gene matches. The CDR3 has 14 amino acids. The CDR3 DNA is TGTGCCAGCAGAACATCAGGGGGTGGGGAGACCCAGTACTTC. Protein: CASRTSGGGETQYF.

For this clone: The junction departs from germline at one end; a sequencing error may be responsible. The rearrangement uses TRBV5-1 and TRBJ2-7; the match to TRBD1 covers 9 bases. The CDR3 runs to 14 residues. Looked up from germline, CDR1 is SGHRS and CDR2 is YFSETQ. This CDR3 reads CASRLGQGRHEQYF. The DNA of the CDR3 is TGCGCCAGCAGATTGGGACAGGGACGACACGAGCAGTACTTC.

The V call is TRBV4-2, the J call TRBJ2-3, with TRBD2 as a possible D gene (7 bases). Trimming left V 0 bases short and J 5 bases short, with 18 bases between. The CDR3 has 17 amino acids. The germline CDR1 and CDR2 sequences are LGHNA and YNFKEQ. The CDR3 reads CASSQDRKGGGGDTQYF. Here the CDR3 DNA reads TGTGCCAGCAGCCAAGATCGCAAGGGGGGCGGGGGAGATACGCAGTATTTT.

A single count supports this clone. The CDR3: CASSPATGNYEQYF. DNA of the CDR3: TGTGCCAGCAGCCCGGCGACAGGGAACTACGAGCAGTACTTC. V usage is TRBV11-2 and J usage is TRBJ2-7, with 7 bases fitting TRBD1. Germline V gives CDR1 SGHAT, CDR2 FQNNGV. With 5 bases clipped from V and 3 bases from J, the junction kept 7 bases outside the gene matches. The CDR3 is 14 amino acids.

V usage is TRBV4-3 and J usage is TRBJ2-2; TRBD1 is a possible D gene (6 bases). Trimming took 0 bases from V and 1 from J, leaving 12 bases between them. Germline V CDR1 and CDR2: LGHNA, YSLEER. The CDR3 is 17 residues long. The CDR3 DNA reads as TGCGCCAGCAGCCAAGATCGTTGGACAGAGAACACCGGGGAGCTGTTTTTT. It yields the protein CASSQDRWTENTGELFF.

The chain has TRBV11-2 and TRBJ2-3; TRBD2 matches at 7 bases. The CDR3 runs 16 residues. V dropped 5 bases and J dropped 0; count of bases not matched to a gene: 8. The germline CDR1 and CDR2 sequences are SGHAT and FQNNGV. The CDR3: CASSHRGGYSTDTQYF. CDR3 DNA: TGTGCCAGCAGCCACCGCGGGGGTTATAGCACAGATACGCAGTATTTT.

The gene calls are TRBV7-2 and TRBJ2-7; the match to TRBD2 covers 9 bases. Germline lookup yields CDR1 SGHTA and CDR2 FQGNSA. The CDR3 is 15 residues long. Trimming cost V 5 bases and J 4 bases; bases outside gene matches: 9. The CDR3 loop is CASSTRAGGLYEQYF. Here the CDR3 DNA reads TGTGCCAGCAGCACGAGGGCGGGGGGGCTGTACGAGCAGTACTTC.

CDR3 protein: CASSLRGAGELFF. The CDR3 DNA sequence: TGTGCCAGTAGCCTCAGGGGGGCCGGGGAGCTGTTTTTT. The chain employs TRBV19 and TRBJ2-2, with D perhaps matching TRBD1 (7 bases). Germline V CDR1 and CDR2: LNHDA, SQIVND (reference sequence). With 6 bases removed from V and 6 bases from J, the gap between germline ends came to 11 bases. The length of the CDR3 is 13 residues.

The chain combines TRBV25-1 with TRBJ1-4; tentatively, D is TRBD1 (6 bases). CDR3 length: 14 residues. Trimming left V 4 bases short and J 8 bases short, with 14 bases between. Germline CDR1 reads MGHDK; CDR2 reads SYGVNS. This CDR3 reads CASSGAGEGEKLFF. CDR3 DNA: TGTGCCAGCAGTGGTGCAGGGGAAGGGGAAAAACTGTTTTTT.

The rearrangement uses TRBV24-1 and TRBJ2-5; 9 positions agree with TRBD1. This CDR3 contains 20 residues. The germline CDR1 and CDR2 sequences are KGHDR and SFDVKD. V shed 5 bases and J 5 bases; nucleotides not matched to a gene: 23. CDR3 nucleotide sequence: TGTGCCACCAGTGGAAGTTCAATTTTCGTCGGGACAGGGAGTAGGGAGACCCAGTACTTC. This sequence encodes CATSGSSIFVGTGSRETQYF.

The chain joins TRBV19 to TRBJ2-7; maybe TRBD1 (5 bases). V lost 5 bases to trimming and J lost 3 bases, with 11 bases between them. Germline CDR1 reads LNHDA; CDR2 reads SQIVND (reference sequence). The CDR3 extends over 13 amino acids. This CDR3 reads CASSLRGFYEQYF. As DNA, the CDR3 is TGTGCCAGTAGTCTAAGGGGTTTCTACGAGCAGTACTTC.

This sequence joins TRBV7-2 and TRBJ2-3; 8 nucleotides line up with TRBD1. V lost 5 bases to trimming and J lost 2 bases; unmatched junction nucleotides: 9. The CDR3 length is 16 residues. Germline CDR1 is SGHTA and CDR2 is FQGNSA. The CDR3: CASSPQTGVSTDTQYF. As DNA, the CDR3 is TGTGCCAGCAGCCCACAGACAGGGGTCTCCACAGATACGCAGTATTTT.

The rearrangement links TRBV5-1 to TRBJ2-7, with TRBD2 identical over 10 bases. This CDR3 spans 15 amino acids. V shed 0 bases, J shed 6 bases, and the junction held 6 bases outside the gene matches. CDR1 SGHRS and CDR2 YFSETQ come from the germline V gene. The DNA of the CDR3 is TGCGCCAGCAGCTTGGAGCCTAGCGGGGGTAGCGAGCAGTACTTC. Its protein product is CASSLEPSGGSEQYF. The full variable domain, in which reference TRBV5-1 and TRBJ2-7 provide the parts outside the CDR3, is KAGVTQTPRYLIKTRGQQVTLSCSPISGHRSVSWYQQTPGQGLQFLFEYFSETQRNKGNFPGRFSGRQFSNSRSEMNVSTLELGDSALYLCASSLEPSGGSEQYFGPGTRLTVT.

The chain joins TRBV11-1 to TRBJ1-5; D possibly corresponds to TRBD1 (6 bases). Germline V gene data show CDR1 as SGHAT and CDR2 as FQDESV (reference sequence). With 5 bases removed from V and 5 bases from J, the gap between germline ends came to 13 bases. This CDR3 has 14 residues. The CDR3 DNA follows: TGTGCCAGCAGCCCCGACAGGCTAGATCAGCCCCAGCATTTT. Amino acid sequence: CASSPDRLDQPQHF.

The rearrangement joins TRBV5-8 to TRBJ1-6; the D gene is possibly TRBD1 (6 bases). Trimming shortened V by 0 bases and J by 4 bases, and 11 bases separated the two germline ends. Germline assignment: CDR1 SGHTS and CDR2 YDEGEE. CDR3 length: 16 residues. In nucleotides, the CDR3 is TGTGCCAGCAGCTTGGGGGCAGACAGGTATAATTCACCCCTCCACTTT. It is translated as CASSLGADRYNSPLHF.

V and J are TRBV5-4 and TRBJ2-2, with D tentatively TRBD2 (5 bases). V shed 2 bases and J shed 5 bases, with 13 bases lying between them. The CDR3 loop spans 15 amino acids. Germline-derived CDR1 and CDR2 are SGHNT and YYREEE (reference sequence). As DNA, the CDR3 is TGTGCCAGCAGCTTATCTACCCCGGGGACCGGGGAGCTGTTTTTT. Translation: CASSLSTPGTGELFF.

The chain combines TRBV6-4 with TRBJ2-2; the match to TRBD1 covers 9 bases. V dropped 7 bases and J dropped 5; count of bases not matched to a gene: 5. CDR1 MRHNA and CDR2 SNTAGT come from the germline V gene. The CDR3 consists of 14 residues. This CDR3 reads CASKQGAETGELFF. CDR3 nucleotide sequence: TGTGCCAGCAAACAGGGGGCAGAGACCGGGGAGCTGTTTTTT.

The chain uses TRBV6-5 and TRBJ1-2; possible D gene TRBD1, 6 bases. Germline V lookup: CDR1 MNHEY, CDR2 SVGAGI. Between the trimmed V and J ends, which lost 4 bases and 3 bases, there was a span of 9 bases. The CDR3 extends over 13 amino acids. The CDR3 loop reads CASSWTAHYGYTF. The CDR3 DNA sequence: TGTGCCAGCAGTTGGACAGCGCACTATGGCTACACCTTC.

The chain joins TRBV27 to TRBJ1-5; D call uncertain. The CDR3 is 14 residues long. The V end lost 5 bases, the J end lost 0 bases, and 8 bases lay between the germline ends. Germline CDR1 and CDR2: MNHEY and SMNVEV (reference sequence). The CDR3 region is CASSPRYSNQPQHF. The CDR3 DNA reads as TGTGCCAGCAGTCCCAGATATAGCAATCAGCCCCAGCATTTT.

This clone turned up a few times. This chain connects TRBV7-9 to TRBJ1-1, with a possible D match to TRBD1 (6 bases). Trimming cost V 5 bases and J 7 bases, with 8 bases left between them. The CDR3 loop spans 11 amino acids. The germline V gene has CDR1 SEHNR and CDR2 FQNEAQ (reference sequence). The DNA for the CDR3 is TGTGCCAGCAGCGCGACAGGTGAAGCTTTCTTT. Translated: CASSATGEAFF.

The genes are TRBV6-5 and TRBJ1-6, with 8 bases fitting TRBD1. J lost 8 bases, V lost 6 bases, and 3 bases had no gene match. Germline V gene sequence: CDR1 MNHEY, CDR2 SVGAGI. This CDR3 is built from 13 residues. CDR3 DNA sequence: TGTGCCAGCAGGGGACAGGCGGATTCACCCCTCCACTTT. Its translation is CASRGQADSPLHF.

CDR3 DNA sequence: TGCGCCAGCAGCTTGGCGACTAGCGGGGGGGTTGACAATGAGCAGTTCTTC. Translating it yields CASSLATSGGVDNEQFF. The chain combines TRBV5-1 with TRBJ2-1; TRBD2 matches 14 bases. Germline-derived CDR1 and CDR2 are SGHRS and YFSETQ. V lost 0 bases, J lost 5 bases, and 4 bases stayed unmatched. CDR3 length: 17 residues.

The chain has TRBV3-1 (or the pseudogene TRBV3-2) and TRBJ2-7, with 8 bases aligning to TRBD2. Germline-derived CDR1 and CDR2 are LGHDT and YNNKEL (reference sequence). The CDR3 totals 16 residues. V trimming: 1 base; J trimming: 2 bases; junction bases outside the gene matches: 7. The CDR3 bases are TGTGCCAGCAGCCAAGCGGTCCCGACTAGCGCCTACGAGCAGTACTTC. As protein: CASSQAVPTSAYEQYF.

This chain links TRBV9 with TRBJ2-1; tentatively, D is TRBD1 (6 bases). Per the germline V gene, CDR1 is SGDLS and CDR2 is YYNGEE. The V end lost 1 base, the J end lost 7 bases, and 18 bases lay between the germline ends. The CDR3 is 16 residues long. DNA for the CDR3: TGTGCCAGCAGCGTATATAACAGGGCCACGGGGAATGAGCAGTTCTTC. This translates into CASSVYNRATGNEQFF.

This clone was counted only a few times. The rearrangement joins TRBV2 to TRBJ1-5; 9 bases match TRBD1. CDR1 and CDR2 (germline): SNHLY, FYNNEI. The CDR3 has 15 residues. V shed 2 bases and J 2 bases; nucleotides not matched to a gene: 1. Written as DNA, the CDR3 is TGTGCCAGCAGTGAAAGGACAGGGGGCAATCAGCCCCAGCATTTT. It codes for CASSERTGGNQPQHF.

V is TRBV11-2 and J is TRBJ1-2; D is unresolved. The V gene's germline CDR1 is SGHAT and CDR2 FQNNGV. This CDR3 region has 15 residues. Trimming shortened V by 0 bases and J by 4 bases, and 12 bases separated the two germline ends. CDR3 bases: TGTGCCAGCAGCTTAGAGAGGAGGGCGGGCTATGGCTACACCTTC. Translating it yields CASSLERRAGYGYTF.

The chain employs TRBV7-6 and TRBJ2-4, with D possibly being TRBD2 (5 bases). The CDR3 spans 17 residues. Germline V gene lookup returns CDR1 SGHVS and CDR2 FNYEAQ. Deletions cut 1 base from V and 0 bases from J, with 13 bases between. The CDR3 loop is CASSLGAGGGAKNIQYF. CDR3 nucleotides: TGTGCCAGCAGCTTAGGTGCCGGTGGAGGAGCCAAAAACATTCAGTACTTC.

This chain joins TRBV5-4 and TRBJ1-1; D gene ambiguous. Trimming took 0 bases from V and 6 from J, leaving 12 bases between them. CDR3 length: 14 residues. Germline assignment: CDR1 SGHNT and CDR2 YYREEE (reference sequence). CDR3 region: CASSLVVPGAEAFF. The CDR3 bases are TGTGCCAGCAGCTTGGTAGTCCCTGGAGCTGAAGCTTTCTTT.

The rearrangement links TRBV6-5 to TRBJ2-7; 9 nucleotides agree with TRBD2. The CDR3 contains 15 residues. The J segment lost 0 bases and the V segment lost 7 bases, leaving 7 bases of the junction unmatched. CDR1 is MNHEY and CDR2 is SVGAGI in the germline V gene. CDR3 nucleotide sequence: TGTGCCAGCACCACCTATAGCGGGGGCTCCTACGAGCAGTACTTC. Residues: CASTTYSGGSYEQYF.